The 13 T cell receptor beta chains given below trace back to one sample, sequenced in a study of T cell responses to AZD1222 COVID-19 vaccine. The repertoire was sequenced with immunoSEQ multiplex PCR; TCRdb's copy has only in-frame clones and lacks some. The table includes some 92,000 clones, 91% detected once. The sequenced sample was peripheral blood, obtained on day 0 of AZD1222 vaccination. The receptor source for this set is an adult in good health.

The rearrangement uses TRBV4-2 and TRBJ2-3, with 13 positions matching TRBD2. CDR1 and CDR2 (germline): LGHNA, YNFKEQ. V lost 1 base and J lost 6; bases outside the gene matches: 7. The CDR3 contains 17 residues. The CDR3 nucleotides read TGTGCCAGCAGCCAAGGACTAGCGGGAGGAGAGGTCGATACGCAGTATTTT. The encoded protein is CASSQGLAGGEVDTQYF.

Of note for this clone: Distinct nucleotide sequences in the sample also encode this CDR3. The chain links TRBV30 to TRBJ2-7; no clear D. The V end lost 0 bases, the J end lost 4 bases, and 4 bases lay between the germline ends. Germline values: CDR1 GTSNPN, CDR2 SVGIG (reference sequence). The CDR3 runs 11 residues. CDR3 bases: TGTGCCTGGAGTGTACGATACGAGCAGTACTTC. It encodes CAWSVRYEQYF.

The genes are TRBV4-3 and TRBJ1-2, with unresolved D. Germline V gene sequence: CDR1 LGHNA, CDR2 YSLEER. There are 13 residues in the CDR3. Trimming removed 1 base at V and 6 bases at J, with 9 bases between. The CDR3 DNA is TGCGCCAGCAGCCAAGGAAGGGAGGATGGCTACACCTTC. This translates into CASSQGREDGYTF.

The CDR3 sequence is CASTLASGGVNEQFF. CDR3 in DNA: TGCGCCAGCACCCTAGCTAGCGGGGGGGTCAATGAGCAGTTCTTC. V gene TRBV5-1 combines with J gene TRBJ2-1, with 12 bases that match TRBD2. Germline CDR1 reads SGHRS; CDR2 reads YFSETQ. After removal of 6 bases from V and 6 bases from J, the junction contained 7 bases not matched to a gene. The CDR3 runs to 15 residues.

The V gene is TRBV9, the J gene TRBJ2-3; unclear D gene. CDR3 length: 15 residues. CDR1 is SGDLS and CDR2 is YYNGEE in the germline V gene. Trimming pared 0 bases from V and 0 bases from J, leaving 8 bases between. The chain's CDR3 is CASSVEGFSTDTQYF. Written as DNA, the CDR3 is TGTGCCAGCAGCGTAGAAGGTTTCAGCACAGATACGCAGTATTTT.

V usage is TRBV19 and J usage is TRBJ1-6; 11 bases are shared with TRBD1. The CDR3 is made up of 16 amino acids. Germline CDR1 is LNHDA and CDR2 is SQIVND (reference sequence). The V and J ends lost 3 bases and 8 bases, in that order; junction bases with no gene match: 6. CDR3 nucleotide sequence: TGTGCCAGTAGTATCTCGCGGACAGGGGGCGATTCACCCCTCCACTTT. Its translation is CASSISRTGGDSPLHF.

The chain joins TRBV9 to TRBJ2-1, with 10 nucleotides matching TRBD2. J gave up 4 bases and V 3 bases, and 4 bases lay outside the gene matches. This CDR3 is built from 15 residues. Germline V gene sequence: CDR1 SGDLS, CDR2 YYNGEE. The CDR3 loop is CASSARTSGYNEQFF. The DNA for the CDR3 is TGTGCCAGCAGCGCCCGGACTAGCGGATACAATGAGCAGTTCTTC. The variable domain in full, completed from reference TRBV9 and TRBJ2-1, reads DSGVTQTPKHLITATGQRVTLRCSPRSGDLSVYWYQQSLDQGLQFLIQYYNGEERAKGNILERFSAQQFPDLHSELNLSSLELGDSALYFCASSARTSGYNEQFFGPGTRLTVL.

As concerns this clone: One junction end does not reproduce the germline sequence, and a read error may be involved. CDR3 nucleotides: TGTGCTAGCAGCCCCTTTGTTAAGGGCGAACCCTACGAGCAGTACTTC. Its translation is CASSPFVKGEPYEQYF. The gene calls are TRBV7-7 and TRBJ2-7; unclear D gene. There are 16 residues in the CDR3. Per the germline V gene, CDR1 is SSHAT and CDR2 is FNYEAQ (reference sequence).

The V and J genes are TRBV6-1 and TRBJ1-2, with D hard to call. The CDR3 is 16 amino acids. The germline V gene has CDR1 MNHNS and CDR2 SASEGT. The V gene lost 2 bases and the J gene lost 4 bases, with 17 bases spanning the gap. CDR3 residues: CASSELMTGLSYGYTF. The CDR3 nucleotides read TGTGCCAGCAGTGAACTCATGACGGGCCTTAGCTATGGCTACACCTTC.

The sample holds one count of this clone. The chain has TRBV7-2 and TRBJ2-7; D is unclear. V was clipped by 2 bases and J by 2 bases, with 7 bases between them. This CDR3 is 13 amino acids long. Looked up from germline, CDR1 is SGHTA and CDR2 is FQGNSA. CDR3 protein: CASSLTQTYEQYF. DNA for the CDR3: TGTGCCAGCAGCTTAACGCAGACCTACGAGCAGTACTTC.

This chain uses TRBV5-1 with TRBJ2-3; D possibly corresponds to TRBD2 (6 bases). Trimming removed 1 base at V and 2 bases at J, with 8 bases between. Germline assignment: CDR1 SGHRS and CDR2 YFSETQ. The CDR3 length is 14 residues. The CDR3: CASSLKGLTDTQYF. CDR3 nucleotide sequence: TGCGCCAGCAGCTTGAAGGGACTCACAGATACGCAGTATTTT.

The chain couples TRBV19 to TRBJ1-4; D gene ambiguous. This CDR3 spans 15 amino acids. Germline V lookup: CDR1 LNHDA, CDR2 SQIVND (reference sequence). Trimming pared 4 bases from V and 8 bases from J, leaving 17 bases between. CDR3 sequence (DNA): TGTGCCAGTAGTACCTGGCCTGGGGTAAGGGAAAAACTGTTTTTT. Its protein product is CASSTWPGVREKLFF. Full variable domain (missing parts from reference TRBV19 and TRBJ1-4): DGGITQSPKYLFRKEGQNVTLSCEQNLNHDAMYWYRQDPGQGLRLIYYSQIVNDFQKGDIAEGYSVSREKKESFPLTVTSAQKNPTAFYLCASSTWPGVREKLFFGSGTQLSVL.

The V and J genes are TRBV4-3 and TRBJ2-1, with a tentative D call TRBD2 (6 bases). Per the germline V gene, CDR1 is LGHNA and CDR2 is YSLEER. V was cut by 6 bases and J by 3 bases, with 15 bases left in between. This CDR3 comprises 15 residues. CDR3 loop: CASSLGTSDYNEQFF. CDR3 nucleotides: TGCGCCAGCAGTCTCGGGACTTCCGACTACAATGAGCAGTTCTTC.